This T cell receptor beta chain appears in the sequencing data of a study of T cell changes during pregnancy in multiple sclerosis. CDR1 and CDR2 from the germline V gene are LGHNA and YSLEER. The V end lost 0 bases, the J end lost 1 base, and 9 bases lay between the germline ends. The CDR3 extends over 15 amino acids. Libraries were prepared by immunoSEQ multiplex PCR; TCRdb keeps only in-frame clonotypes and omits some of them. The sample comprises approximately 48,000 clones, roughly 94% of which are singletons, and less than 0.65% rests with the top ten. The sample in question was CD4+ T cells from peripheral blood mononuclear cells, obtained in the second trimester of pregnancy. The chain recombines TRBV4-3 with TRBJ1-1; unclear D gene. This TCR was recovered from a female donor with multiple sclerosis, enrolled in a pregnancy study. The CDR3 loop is CASSQDQIRNTEAFF. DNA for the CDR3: TGCGCCAGCAGCCAAGATCAGATCAGGAACACTGAAGCTTTCTTT.